This T cell receptor (beta chain) was documented in a study of blood T cell repertoires in COVID-19. Study context: Samples came from the United States, Italy and Spain, spanning acute and convalescent COVID-19. The analysed material was cDNA or gDNA that came from T cells, B-cell-depleted T cells, or PBMCs.

Germline lookup yields CDR1 SGHRS and CDR2 YFSETQ. V was trimmed by 2 bases and J by 2 bases, leaving 12 bases between them. This CDR3 spans 15 amino acids. Study processing details: By means of reference gene primer amplification, nucleated cell counts were estimated. TCRdb's copy holds only in-frame clones and misses some; the assay was immunoSEQ multiplex PCR. The V and J calls and clone size come from that table; D and trimming were worked out from the DNA. The sample gives roughly 230,000 clones, about 82% of which show up once; approximately 6.3% is in the top ten. The receptor comes from a woman in her sixties or seventies with active or convalescent COVID-19. The sample was peripheral blood. The genes are TRBV5-1 and TRBJ2-3; D not resolved. This CDR3 reads CASSFYSLFTDTQYF. Here the CDR3 DNA reads TGCGCCAGCAGCTTTTACAGTCTTTTCACAGATACGCAGTATTTT.